Listed below are T cell receptor beta chains from one sample, sequenced in a study of CD8 T cells in Susac syndrome. MiXCR was run by TCRdb on the immunoSEQ multiplex PCR reads, yielding one entry per CDR3 protein. The sample has 160,000 or so distinct CDR3 sequences, just over 90% seen once; the top ten hold around 0.13%. The sequenced material came from CD4+ T cells from PBMCs. The origin of the receptors is a human donor in good health. CDR3s include the opening cysteine and the closing phenylalanine or tryptophan. A D gene is named only where the DNA matches it firmly. Size tells how often a clone was seen (once, few, many) or the class of an expanded clone, and some rows leave it out.

TRBJ2-3	NA	TRBD2	TRBV18	TGTGCCAGCTCACCACCGCGCGGGGGGGCAGATACGCAGTATTTT	CASSPPRGGADTQYF
TRBJ2-7	few	NA	TRBV5-4	TGTGCCAGCAGCTTGGAGCCAGGCTACGAGCAGTACTTC	CASSLEPGYEQYF
TRBJ1-1	NA	NA	TRBV18	TGTGCCAGCTCCCCTAGTGCGCGGGGGCCGAACACTGAAGCTTTCTTT	CASSPSARGPNTEAFF
TRBJ1-6	once	NA	TRBV4-2	TGTGCCAGCAGCCAAGATCTTGGATCACCCCTCCACTTT	CASSQDLGSPLHF
TRBJ1-1	NA	NA	TRBV19	TGTGCCAGTAGTATATCGGGAAACACTGAAGCTTTCTTT	CASSISGNTEAFF
TRBJ1-6	NA	TRBD1	TRBV7-2	TGTGCCAGCAGCTTAATTACAGGGGGAGCTTCACCCCTCCACTTT	CASSLITGGASPLHF
TRBJ2-5	NA	TRBD1	TRBV3-1	TGTGCCAGCAGCCGAGACAGGGGAGCAAGAGAGACCCAGTACTTC	CASSRDRGARETQYF
TRBJ2-2	NA	TRBD2	TRBV20-1	TGCAGTGCTAGAGATAGCTGGGGGGGAACCGGGGAGCTGTTTTTT	CSARDSWGGTGELFF
TRBJ2-5	NA	NA	TRBV2	TGTGCCAGCACCTTGACCGGGACGAATCAAGAGACCCAGTACTTC	CASTLTGTNQETQYF
TRBJ2-6	few	NA	TRBV18	TGTGCCAGCTCACTTAGAAGCTCTGGGGCCAACGTCCTGACTTTC	CASSLRSSGANVLTF
TRBJ2-5	NA	NA	TRBV2	TGTGCCAGCAGTAAGGACAGTTCTGGAGAGACCCAGTACTTC	CASSKDSSGETQYF
TRBJ2-4	NA	NA	TRBV15	TGTGCCACCAGCGCCCCTTGGGACATTCAGTACTTC	CATSAPWDIQYF
TRBJ2-1	NA	TRBD2	TRBV2	TGTGCCAGCGAGGGAGCAGCGGGGGGTCCCGATGAGCAGTTCTTC	CASEGAAGGPDEQFF
TRBJ1-2	NA	NA	TRBV10-3	TGTGCCATCAGTGAGTCAAACGGCAGGATCTATGGCTACACCTTC	CAISESNGRIYGYTF
TRBJ2-2	once	NA	TRBV29-1	TGCAGCGTTGAAGCAGTGACTAACACCGGGGAGCTGTTTTTT	CSVEAVTNTGELFF
TRBJ1-2	NA	NA	TRBV25-1	TGTGCCAGCAGGGCGGGCCGCGGCTTCGGCTACACCTTC	CASRAGRGFGYTF
TRBJ1-5	NA	NA	TRBV29-1	TGCAGCGTAAGAGGGTTAGGCGGCAATCAGCCCCAGCATTTT	CSVRGLGGNQPQHF
TRBJ1-2	NA	NA	TRBV29-1	TGCAGCGTTGGTGAGACTGGATATGGCTACACCTTC	CSVGETGYGYTF
TRBJ1-3	NA	NA	TRBV5-1	TGTGCCAGCTCACCGGAAGGGAGCTCTGGAAACACCATATATTTT	CASSPEGSSGNTIYF
TRBJ2-7	NA	TRBD2	TRBV7-2	TGTGCCAGCAGCTTAGCAATTGGGGGGGACGAGCAGTACTTC	CASSLAIGGDEQYF
TRBJ1-2	NA	TRBD1	TRBV12-3/TRBV12-4	TGTGCCAGCAGCCCGGGACAGTATGGCTACACCTTC	CASSPGQYGYTF
TRBJ2-3	NA	NA	TRBV29-1	TGCAGCGTTGAAGGTCACTTGGCAGATACGCAGTATTTT	CSVEGHLADTQYF
TRBJ2-5	NA	NA	TRBV2	TGTGCCAGCAGTGGGGCCACATACGCGTGGGAGACCCAGTACTTC	CASSGATYAWETQYF